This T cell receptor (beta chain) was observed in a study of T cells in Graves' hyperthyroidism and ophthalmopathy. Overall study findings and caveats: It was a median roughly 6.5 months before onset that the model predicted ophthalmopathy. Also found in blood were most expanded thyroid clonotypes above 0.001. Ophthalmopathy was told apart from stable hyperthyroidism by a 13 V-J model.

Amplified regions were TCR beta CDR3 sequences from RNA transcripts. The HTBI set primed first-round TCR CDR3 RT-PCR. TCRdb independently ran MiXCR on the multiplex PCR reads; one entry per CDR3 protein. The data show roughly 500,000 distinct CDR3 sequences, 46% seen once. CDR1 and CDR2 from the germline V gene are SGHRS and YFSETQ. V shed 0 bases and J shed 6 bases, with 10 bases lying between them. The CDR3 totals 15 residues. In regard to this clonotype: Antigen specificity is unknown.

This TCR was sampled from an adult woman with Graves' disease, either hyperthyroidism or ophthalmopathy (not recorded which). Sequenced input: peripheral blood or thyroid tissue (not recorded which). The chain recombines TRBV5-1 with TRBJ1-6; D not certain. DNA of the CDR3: TGCGCCAGCAGCTTGGCCGGGAACACTAATTCACCCCTCCACTTT. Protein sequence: CASSLAGNTNSPLHF.